This note documents a single T cell receptor beta chain sequence. Random hexamers served to reverse transcribe about 0.5 to 1 ug RNA. TCR beta CDR3 was amplified by immunoSEQ covering 54 Vbeta and 13 Jbeta. TCRdb re-derived calls from the immunoSEQ multiplex PCR reads in MiXCR, one entry per CDR3 protein. Of approximately 190,000 distinct CDR3 sequences in the sample, about 95% were seen once. The data originate from a study of CD8 T cells in Susac syndrome. CDR3 length: 14 residues. Trimming took 0 bases from V and 3 from J, leaving 9 bases between them. From germline, CDR1 is MNHNS and CDR2 SASEGT. The sample was CD4+ T cells from PBMCs. The receptor was derived from a human donor with multiple sclerosis. The gene calls are TRBV6-1 and TRBJ2-7; D call uncertain. The CDR3 DNA reads TGTGCCAGCAGTGAAGCCCCCCTCATCTACGAGCAGTACTTC. This gives the protein CASSEAPLIYEQYF.